The 27 T cell receptor beta chains presented below share a single source sample, sequenced in a study of shared clonotypes between healthy human individuals. The protocol was immunoSEQ multiplex PCR, while the TCRdb copy is restricted to in-frame clones and leaves out a portion. Seen here are about 380,000 clones, just over 95% observed once, and the top ten hold around 0.32%. Input material: memory CD8+ T cells sorted from blood. Subset defined: CD45RO+ cells pooled with CCR7-negative TemRA cells. The receptors shown here come from a young man in good health.

The genes are TRBV23-1 and TRBJ1-2; D is ambiguous. TRBV23-1 is placed among ORFs of uncertain function. V dropped 2 bases and J dropped 3 bases, with 4 bases sitting between them. The CDR3 has 12 amino acids. The CDR3 loop reads CASSQRDYGYTF. The CDR3 DNA reads TGCGCCAGCAGTCAAAGGGACTATGGCTACACCTTC.

The chain couples TRBV10-1 to TRBJ1-1; 9 nucleotides agree with TRBD1. The germline V gene has CDR1 WNHNN and CDR2 SYGVQD (reference sequence). J gave up 1 base and V 6 bases, and 0 bases lay outside the gene matches. CDR3 length: 13 residues. DNA of the CDR3: TGCGCCAGCAGGGACAGGGGGAACACTGAAGCTTTCTTT. This gives the protein CASRDRGNTEAFF.

The chain couples TRBV5-6 to TRBJ2-3, with TRBD1 matching over 8 bases. Trimming at V came to 4 bases and at J to 5 bases, leaving 9 bases not matched to a gene. Germline CDR1 is SGHDT and CDR2 is YYEEEE. There are 15 residues in the CDR3. CDR3 sequence reads: CASSPGQGEGDTQYF. In DNA, the CDR3 is TGTGCCAGCAGCCCTGGACAGGGTGAGGGAGATACGCAGTATTTT.

This clone appeared a single time. This chain joins TRBV4-2 and TRBJ2-1, with 15 bases aligning to TRBD2. In germline, CDR1 is LGHNA, CDR2 YNFKEQ. With V trimmed by 6 bases and J by 9 bases, 6 bases remained unmatched. This CDR3 is built from 15 residues. CDR3 bases: TGTGCCAGCAGACCAGGACTAGCGGGAGGGGTTGAGCAGTTCTTC. Translation gives CASRPGLAGGVEQFF.

The gene calls are TRBV7-9 and TRBJ1-1; TRBD1 is a possible D gene (6 bases). Germline assignment: CDR1 SEHNR and CDR2 FQNEAQ (reference sequence). V gave up 6 bases and J gave up 2 bases, with 13 bases separating them. The CDR3 runs to 14 residues. The CDR3 here is CASSSGTFNTEAFF. The CDR3 nucleotides read TGTGCCAGCAGTTCTGGGACATTTAACACTGAAGCTTTCTTT.

This clone was picked up a small number of times. The chain joins TRBV5-1 to TRBJ2-2; the match to TRBD1 covers 8 bases. Germline trimming cut 0 bases from V and 4 bases from J; bases unmatched to any gene: 5. Looked up from germline, CDR1 is SGHRS and CDR2 is YFSETQ. There are 16 residues in the CDR3. CDR3 nucleotide sequence: TGCGCCAGCAGCTTGGGCAGGGGGCGCGGCACCGGGGAGCTGTTTTTT. This gives the protein CASSLGRGRGTGELFF.

This clone was seen a single time. The rearrangement joins TRBV5-4 to TRBJ1-2; D not resolved. Germline lookup yields CDR1 SGHNT and CDR2 YYREEE (reference sequence). V lost 0 bases to trimming and J lost 4 bases, with 7 bases between them. The CDR3 runs to 13 residues. In DNA form, the CDR3 reads TGTGCCAGCAGCTTGGGTGGATTCTATGGCTACACCTTC. Translated, it gives CASSLGGFYGYTF.

The gene calls are TRBV30 and TRBJ2-7, with D possibly matching TRBD2 (5 bases). This CDR3 spans 13 amino acids. Between the trimmed V and J ends, which lost 0 bases and 3 bases, there was a span of 9 bases. CDR1 and CDR2 (germline): GTSNPN, SVGIG (reference sequence). The CDR3 DNA reads TGTGCCTGGAGTGTAGTGGGGAGCTACGAGCAGTACTTC. Protein product: CAWSVVGSYEQYF. Together with reference TRBV30 and TRBJ2-7, the CDR3 gives the full variable domain: SQTIHQWPATLVQPVGSPLSLECTVEGTSNPNLYWYRQAAGRGLQLLFYSVGIGQISSEVPQNLSASRPQDRQFILSSKKLLLSDSGFYLCAWSVVGSYEQYFGPGTRLTVT.

This chain connects TRBV5-1 to TRBJ2-1; D gene ambiguous. The CDR3 contains 15 residues. Germline lookup yields CDR1 SGHRS and CDR2 YFSETQ. Between the trimmed V and J ends, which lost 4 bases and 11 bases, there was a span of 22 bases. For the CDR3, the DNA is TGCGCCAGCAGCGAAGTAGTGGGCAATGAGCAACAGCAGTTCTTC. It codes for CASSEVVGNEQQQFF. The variable domain in full, with the rest retrieved from reference TRBV5-1 and TRBJ2-1, is KAGVTQTPRYLIKTRGQQVTLSCSPISGHRSVSWYQQTPGQGLQFLFEYFSETQRNKGNFPGRFSGRQFSNSRSEMNVSTLELGDSALYLCASSEVVGNEQQQFFGPGTRLTVL.

The CDR3 nucleotides are TGTGCCAGCAGCCCAGTGGGGGACTATCTCTACGAGCAGTACTTC. Protein sequence: CASSPVGDYLYEQYF. The V and J genes are TRBV7-9 and TRBJ2-7, with TRBD2 matching over 7 bases. Germline CDR1 reads SEHNR; CDR2 reads FQNEAQ (reference sequence). The CDR3 is 15 residues long. Trimming took 5 bases from V and 3 from J; bases not matched to a gene: 10.

The chain employs TRBV15 and TRBJ1-5; no firm D call. Germline V gene lookup returns CDR1 LNHNV and CDR2 YYDKDF (reference sequence). Trimming took off 0 bases at V and 3 bases at J, with 9 bases between the two ends. The CDR3 loop spans 15 amino acids. The CDR3 region is CATSRETVANQPQHF. CDR3 sequence (DNA): TGTGCCACCAGCAGAGAGACCGTCGCCAATCAGCCCCAGCATTTT. The variable domain in full, with the rest retrieved from reference TRBV15 and TRBJ1-5, is DAMVIQNPRYQVTQFGKPVTLSCSQTLNHNVMYWYQQKSSQAPKLLFHYYDKDFNNEADTPDNFQSRRPNTSFCFLDIRSPGLGDTAMYLCATSRETVANQPQHFGDGTRLSIL.

V and J are TRBV28 and TRBJ1-1; 10 nucleotides align to TRBD1. This CDR3 has 15 amino acids. CDR1 MDHEN and CDR2 SYDVKM come from the germline V gene. V lost 2 bases and J lost 10; bases outside the gene matches: 10. The CDR3 DNA follows: TGTGCCAGCAGTTTAGACACTGACAGGGGGCGAGGAGCTTTCTTT. Translation gives CASSLDTDRGRGAFF.

The J gene is TRBJ1-2, the V gene TRBV10-2; TRBD1 agrees at 10 bases. The CDR3 is made up of 13 amino acids. The germline gives CDR1 WSHSY, CDR2 SAAADI. V lost 8 bases and J lost 12; bases outside the gene matches: 12. CDR3 region: CASGEGQGLGNTF. The DNA for the CDR3 is TGCGCCAGCGGGGAGGGACAGGGGCTCGGAAACACCTTC.

The CDR3 sequence: CASSATGGRATDTQYF. CDR3 sequence (DNA): TGTGCCAGCAGTGCTACAGGGGGTAGAGCCACAGATACGCAGTATTTT. The chain uses TRBV25-1 and TRBJ2-3, with TRBD1 matching over 8 bases. V shed 4 bases and J 2 bases; nucleotides not matched to a gene: 8. Germline CDR1 is MGHDK and CDR2 is SYGVNS. This CDR3 comprises 16 residues.

The chain recombines TRBV28 with TRBJ1-3; no definite D call. CDR1 and CDR2 from the germline V gene are MDHEN and SYDVKM. The ends were cut back, 6 bases at V and 0 bases at J, with 9 bases in the middle. The CDR3 sequence is 14 residues long. The CDR3 protein is CASSSASSGNTIYF. DNA for the CDR3: TGTGCCAGCAGCTCCGCCTCCTCTGGAAACACCATATATTTT.

Details on this clone: The same CDR3 is also encoded by other DNA sequences in this sample. This chain joins TRBV5-1 and TRBJ2-3; no firm D call. This CDR3 has 13 amino acids. Germline V lookup: CDR1 SGHRS, CDR2 YFSETQ. V lost 2 bases and J lost 2, with 6 bases in between. The CDR3 nucleotides are TGCGCCAGCAGCTTCGGGCACACAGATACGCAGTATTTT. Translated: CASSFGHTDTQYF.

This clone has a single count. This chain connects TRBV7-2 to TRBJ2-2; the D gene is possibly TRBD1 (6 bases). The germline CDR1 and CDR2 sequences are SGHTA and FQGNSA. The CDR3 contains 13 residues. V lost 6 bases and J 1 base, leaving 6 bases between the germline ends. The CDR3 DNA follows: TGTGCCAGCAGGGGACAGAACACCGGGGAGCTGTTTTTT. Protein product: CASRGQNTGELFF.

The table lists this clone with a count of one. The CDR3 sequence is CSAIRGYGYTF. The CDR3 DNA reads TGCAGTGCTATTAGGGGCTATGGCTACACCTTC. The J gene is TRBJ1-2, the V gene TRBV20-1; tentatively, D is TRBD1 (5 bases). From germline, CDR1 is DFQATT and CDR2 SNEGSKA (reference sequence). V shed 4 bases and J shed 4 bases, with 7 bases lying between them. CDR3 length: 11 amino acids.

The J gene is TRBJ2-1, the V gene TRBV25-1; D is possibly TRBD1 (5 bases). The germline V and J ends were trimmed by 8 bases and 5 bases, with 19 bases remaining between them. The CDR3 length is 15 residues. CDR1 is MGHDK and CDR2 is SYGVNS in the germline V gene. The CDR3 region is CASEWLGSGHNEQFF. The CDR3 DNA reads TGTGCCAGCGAGTGGCTGGGGTCAGGGCACAATGAGCAGTTCTTC.

The rearrangement uses TRBV2 and TRBJ2-2; D could derive from TRBD1 or TRBD2 (5 bases each). Germline CDR1 is SNHLY and CDR2 is FYNNEI. V was shortened by 4 bases and J by 3 bases, with 12 bases between the two germline ends. The CDR3 is made up of 15 amino acids. The CDR3 DNA reads TGTGCCAGCAGTGCTTCCGGGACCTACACCGGGGAGCTGTTTTTT. Translated: CASSASGTYTGELFF.

The chain couples TRBV5-6 to TRBJ2-1, with 13 bases matching TRBD2. The CDR3 covers 16 residues. The germline CDR1 and CDR2 sequences are SGHDT and YYEEEE. V shed 4 bases, J shed 3 bases, and the junction held 4 bases outside the gene matches. The CDR3 DNA reads TGTGCCAGCAGCACCCGGACTAGCGGGGGCTACAATGAGCAGTTCTTC. Protein: CASSTRTSGGYNEQFF.

The genes are TRBV5-6 and TRBJ2-5; the match to TRBD1 covers 8 bases. In germline, CDR1 is SGHDT, CDR2 YYEEEE. V lost 0 bases to trimming and J lost 5 bases; unmatched junction nucleotides: 6. This CDR3 is 15 amino acids long. CDR3 sequence (DNA): TGTGCCAGCAGCTTGGTGCCAGGGGGCAGGGAGACCCAGTACTTC. Translation gives CASSLVPGGRETQYF.

V and J are TRBV7-9 and TRBJ2-1; TRBD2 agrees at 7 bases. The CDR3 runs 17 residues. Germline trimming cut 2 bases from V and 8 bases from J; bases unmatched to any gene: 15. Germline V gene lookup returns CDR1 SEHNR and CDR2 FQNEAQ (reference sequence). CDR3 sequence reads: CASSLRLAAPYNDEQFF. The DNA of the CDR3 is TGTGCCAGCAGCTTAAGGCTAGCGGCCCCGTATAATGATGAGCAGTTCTTC.

The chain links TRBV6-6 to TRBJ2-7; 7 bases fit TRBD1. The CDR3 is made up of 14 amino acids. V gave up 5 bases and J gave up 4 bases; unmatched junction bases: 8. Germline CDR1 is MNHNY and CDR2 is SVGAGI (reference sequence). The CDR3 reads CASSGDRVGYEQYF. For the CDR3, the DNA is TGTGCCAGCAGTGGCGACAGGGTTGGATACGAGCAGTACTTC.

The chain uses TRBV11-2 and TRBJ1-1; 7 nucleotides agree with TRBD1. This CDR3 has 14 amino acids. The V gene end was trimmed by 5 bases and the J gene end by 1 base; junction bases not matched to a gene: 4. CDR1 and CDR2 (germline): SGHAT, FQNNGV. CDR3 DNA: TGTGCCAGCAGCCCGGACAGGAGGAACACTGAAGCTTTCTTT. Amino acid sequence: CASSPDRRNTEAFF.

The chain joins TRBV5-5 to TRBJ2-4; the D gene is possibly TRBD1 (6 bases). The CDR3 is made up of 17 amino acids. Germline CDR1 and CDR2: SGHKS and YYEKEE (reference sequence). V was trimmed by 4 bases and J by 1 base, leaving 18 bases between them. The DNA for the CDR3 is TGTGCCAGCAGCGTACTCTTCAGGGGCGACGCCAAAAACATTCAGTACTTC. It yields the protein CASSVLFRGDAKNIQYF.

This chain joins TRBV5-1 and TRBJ2-2; D is possibly TRBD1 (5 bases). CDR1 and CDR2 from the germline V gene are SGHRS and YFSETQ. Trimming left V 3 bases short and J 3 bases short, with 12 bases between. The CDR3 has 15 amino acids. DNA for the CDR3: TGCGCCAGCAGCTACCAGACAGATTACACCGGGGAGCTGTTTTTT. Translation: CASSYQTDYTGELFF.